The clone carrying this TCR beta chain was seen once. This specimen comes from a study of blood T cell repertoires in COVID-19. Study information: Italy, Spain and the United States were the sources of the convalescent and acute COVID-19 samples. T cells, B-cell-depleted T cells, or PBMCs provided the cDNA or gDNA that served as material.

Trimming cost V 2 bases and J 5 bases; bases outside gene matches: 4. The CDR3 runs to 15 residues. CDR1 is LGHDT and CDR2 is YNNKEL in the germline V gene (reference sequence). Authors' analysis steps: Reference gene primer amplification gave estimated nucleated cell counts. Generated by immunoSEQ multiplex PCR, the TCRdb table keeps only in-frame clones and is missing some. The V and J calls and clone size come from that table; D and trimming were worked out from the DNA. This table has about 260,000 clones, about 89% appearing once. This sequence joins TRBV3-1 (or the pseudogene TRBV3-2) and TRBJ2-7; TRBD1 matches 12 bases. What was sequenced was peripheral blood. This TCR came from a woman aged 45-65 years with acute or convalescent COVID-19. DNA for the CDR3: TGTGCCAGCAGCCAACTGGGACAGGGGGCCCACGAGCAGTACTTC. It codes for CASSQLGQGAHEQYF.